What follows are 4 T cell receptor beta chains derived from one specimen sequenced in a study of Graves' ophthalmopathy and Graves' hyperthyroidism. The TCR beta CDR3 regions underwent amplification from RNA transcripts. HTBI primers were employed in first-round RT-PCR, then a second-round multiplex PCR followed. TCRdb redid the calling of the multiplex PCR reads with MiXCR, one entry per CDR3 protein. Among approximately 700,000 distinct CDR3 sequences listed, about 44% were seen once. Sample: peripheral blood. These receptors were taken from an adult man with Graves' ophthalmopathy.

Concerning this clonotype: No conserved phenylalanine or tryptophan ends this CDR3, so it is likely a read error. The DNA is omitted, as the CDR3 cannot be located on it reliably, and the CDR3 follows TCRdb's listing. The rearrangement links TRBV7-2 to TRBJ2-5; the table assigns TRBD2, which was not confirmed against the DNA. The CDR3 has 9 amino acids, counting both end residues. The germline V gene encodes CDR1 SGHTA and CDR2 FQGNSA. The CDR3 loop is CASSETRSV.

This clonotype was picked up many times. The CDR3 spells CASSSQSTEAFF. CDR3 in DNA: TGTGCCAGCAGTTCACAGAGCACTGAAGCTTTCTTT. This chain connects TRBV6-5 to TRBJ1-1, with D unclear. Germline CDR1 and CDR2: MNHEY and SVGAGI. The CDR3 is 12 residues long. The germline V and J ends were trimmed by 4 bases and 4 bases, with 7 bases remaining between them.

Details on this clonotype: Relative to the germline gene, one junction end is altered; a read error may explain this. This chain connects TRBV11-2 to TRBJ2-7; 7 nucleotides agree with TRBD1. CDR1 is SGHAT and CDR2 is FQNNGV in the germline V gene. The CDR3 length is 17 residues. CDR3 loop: CASSLDGNRGSSHEQYF. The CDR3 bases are TGTGCCAGCAGCTTAGATGGGAACAGGGGCTCCTCCCACGAGCAGTACTTC.

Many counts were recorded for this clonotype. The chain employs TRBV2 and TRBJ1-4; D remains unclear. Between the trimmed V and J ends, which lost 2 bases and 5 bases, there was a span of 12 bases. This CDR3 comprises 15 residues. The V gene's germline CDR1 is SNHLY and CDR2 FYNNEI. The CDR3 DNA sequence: TGTGCCAGCAGTGAACAAGGGAGGGTCAATGAAAAACTGTTTTTT. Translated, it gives CASSEQGRVNEKLFF.